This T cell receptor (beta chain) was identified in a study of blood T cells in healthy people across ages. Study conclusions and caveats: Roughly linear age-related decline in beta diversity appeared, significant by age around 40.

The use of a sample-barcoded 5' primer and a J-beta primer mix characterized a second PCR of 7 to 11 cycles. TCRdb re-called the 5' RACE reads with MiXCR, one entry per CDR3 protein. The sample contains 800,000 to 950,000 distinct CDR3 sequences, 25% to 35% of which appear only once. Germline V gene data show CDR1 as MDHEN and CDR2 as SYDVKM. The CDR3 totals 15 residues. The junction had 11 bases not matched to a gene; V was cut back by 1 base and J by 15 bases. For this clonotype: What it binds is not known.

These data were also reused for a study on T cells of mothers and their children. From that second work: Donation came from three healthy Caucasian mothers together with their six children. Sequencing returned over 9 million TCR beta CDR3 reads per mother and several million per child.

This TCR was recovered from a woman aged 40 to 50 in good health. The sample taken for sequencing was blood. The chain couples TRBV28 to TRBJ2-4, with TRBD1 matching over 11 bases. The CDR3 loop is CASSLSGTGGFVRYF. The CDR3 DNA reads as TGTGCCAGCAGTTTATCGGGGACAGGGGGTTTCGTGCGGTACTTC.